The source of this TCR beta chain is a study of shared clonotypes between healthy human individuals. Remarks on this clone: The antigen is undetermined.

Data came from immunoSEQ multiplex PCR; TCRdb stores just in-frame clones and leaves some out. The repertoire holds about 480,000 clones, over 60% seen once, with approximately 12% in the top ten. Germline values: CDR1 SGHRS, CDR2 YFSETQ. The CDR3 is 13 amino acids. Trimming took 4 bases from V and 5 from J; bases not matched to a gene: 5. Regarding the study as a whole: Only blood was sampled, and tissue TCR repertoires likely differ from blood ones.

Material: PBMCs. The rearrangement joins TRBV5-1 to TRBJ2-5; 7 positions agree with TRBD2. This receptor was obtained from a woman in her forties in good health. Some clones in this sample may be carry-over from other donors' samples. The CDR3 DNA follows: TGCGCCAGCAGCGGGAGGGCCGGGGAGACCCAGTACTTC. Encoded protein: CASSGRAGETQYF.